This section outlines one T cell receptor (beta chain) sequence together with its context. This entry is derived from a study of T-cell reconstitution after alpha-beta-depleted transplantation in children. With 6 bases clipped from V and 1 base from J, the junction kept 3 bases outside the gene matches. The CDR3 sequence is 15 residues long. Germline CDR1 is SGHTA and CDR2 is FQGNSA. Unique molecular identifiers were incorporated into the prepared TCRbeta library. From the PCR reads, TCRdb called clonotypes with MiXCR, one entry per CDR3 protein. The sample holds about 610,000 distinct CDR3 sequences, roughly 10% seen once.

This TCR derives from a human donor who donated a stem cell graft to a child with acute myeloid leukemia. The chain uses TRBV7-2 and TRBJ2-3, with 11 positions matching TRBD2. Sequencing used PBMCs from the stem cell graft donor, obtained from the stem cell graft. The CDR3 nucleotides read TGTGCCAGCAGATCGGGACTAGCGGGCACAGATACGCAGTATTTT. It codes for CASRSGLAGTDTQYF.